The T cell receptor (beta chain) under discussion was sequenced for a study of T cells after yellow fever vaccination. Whole-study results and caveats: The study re-detected most primary-vaccination clones after the booster (approximately 96% CD4, just over 85% CD8). Almost no vaccine-responding clonotypes were detectable in day 0 sorted memory subsets.

5'RACE template switching added a universal primer site and UMIs to TCR cDNA. Using its own MiXCR run on the 5' RACE reads, TCRdb lists one record per CDR3 protein. The table has more than 3,500 distinct CDR3 sequences, less than 9.5% seen once. The CDR3 sequence is 14 residues long. Looked up from germline, CDR1 is SGHDT and CDR2 is YYEEEE. With 5 bases clipped from V and 5 bases from J, the junction kept 7 bases outside the gene matches. This clonotype was detected many times. The chain uses TRBV5-6 and TRBJ2-1, with 7 bases that match TRBD1. The specimen was PBMCs, either bulk or a sorted T-cell subset (CD4+, CD8+, memory, or dextramer-sorted; not recorded which), collected about 49 days after the first yellow fever vaccination. This receptor was obtained from a man aged 18-30 years who received the YFV17D yellow fever vaccine. CDR3 protein: CASSLPGQHNEQFF. The CDR3, as DNA: TGTGCCAGCAGTCTACCGGGACAGCACAATGAGCAGTTCTTC.